A single T cell receptor beta chain is shown here with its context. Its antigen is not yet known. Qualities for individual bases were not recorded, and no much larger clone is one base off. These data are taken from a study of OX40 agonist ivuxolimab in advanced cancers. Background for the entire study: Ivuxolimab was a fully human IgG2 agonistic monoclonal antibody targeting the costimulatory receptor OX40 (CD134). Intravenous ivuxolimab was administered to patients every 2 weeks at six dose levels: 0.01, 0.1, 0.3, 1.5, 3 and 10 mg/kg. Among the 52 dose-escalation patients, roughly 20 had hepatocellular carcinoma, around 15 melanoma, 9 renal cell carcinoma and 9 head and neck cancer. In the dose-escalation cohort, around four fifths of patients were male, and the mean age was approximately 60 years with a range of roughly 20 to 80. Prior anti-PD-1, anti-PD-L1 or anti-CTLA-4 therapy was permitted, and checkpoint inhibitors had been received by approximately 39% of dose-escalation patients. Partial responses occurred in three dose-escalation patients, of whom one had hepatocellular carcinoma and two had cutaneous melanoma. Peripheral TCRbeta sequencing was intended to test whether TCR sequence diversity was altered and clonal T-cell expansion was caused by ivuxolimab. The monotherapy dose-escalation portion (N of about 50 patients) of the phase I ivuxolimab trial is reported in the paper.

Study-level results and caveats: Low levels of normalized T-cell clonal expansion were also seen in some nonresponding patients. On average, CD8+ T cells showed more expanded clones than CD4+ T cells after ivuxolimab. At doses of 0.1 to 3.0 mg/kg, clonal expansion of both CD4+ and CD8+ T cells in blood was seen between baseline and week 6. The antigen specificity of the clonally expanded peripheral T cells was not determined. In the 0.1-3.0 mg/kg groups, partial responders had among the lowest normalized peripheral clonal expansion, particularly in CD8+ T cells.

V and J are trimmed by 5 bases and 0 bases, and the gene matches miss 5 bases of the junction. Reading from cysteine to phenylalanine, the CDR3 counts 15 amino acids. Only the CDR3 DNA is retained, 45 bases long and in frame from the first base. For CDR1 and CDR2, the germline V gene (reference sequence) lists SEHNR and FQNEAQ. Genomic DNA was isolated from the sorted cells so that the TCRbeta CDR3 region could be sequenced. TCRbeta CDR3 regions were sequenced using the immunoSEQ Assay. TCRdb carries this immuneACCESS record with in-frame sequences only. Its versions omit some clonotypes, under half of them owing to an unresolved V gene in the studies checked, with the rest unexplained. The sample includes approximately 64,000 clones, with 88% observed a single time. 0.67% of the sample is held by the ten biggest clonotypes. The trial excluded patients who had a history of autoimmune disease or were on systemic immunosuppression. Peripheral blood for TCR sequencing was collected from all dose cohorts at baseline, on cycle 4 day 1, and on cycle 7 day 1. Samples came from an open-label, multicenter, first-in-human phase I dose-escalation trial of ivuxolimab. Adults with locally advanced or metastatic head and neck squamous cell, hepatocellular, melanoma or renal cell carcinoma were enrolled in the trial. Before TCR sequencing, CD4+ and CD8+ T cells were separately sorted from peripheral blood.

The chain is assembled from TRBV7-9 and TRBJ2-5; 8 central bases correspond to TRBD2. The source was CD4+ or CD8+ T cells sorted from blood, collected in a trial of the OX40 agonist ivuxolimab. The receptor comes from an adult with an advanced solid tumor such as melanoma, head and neck, liver or kidney cancer. The DNA is as follows: TGTGCCAGCAGCCTGATTAGCGGGAACCAAGAGACCCAGTACTTC. This gives the protein CASSLISGNQETQYF.